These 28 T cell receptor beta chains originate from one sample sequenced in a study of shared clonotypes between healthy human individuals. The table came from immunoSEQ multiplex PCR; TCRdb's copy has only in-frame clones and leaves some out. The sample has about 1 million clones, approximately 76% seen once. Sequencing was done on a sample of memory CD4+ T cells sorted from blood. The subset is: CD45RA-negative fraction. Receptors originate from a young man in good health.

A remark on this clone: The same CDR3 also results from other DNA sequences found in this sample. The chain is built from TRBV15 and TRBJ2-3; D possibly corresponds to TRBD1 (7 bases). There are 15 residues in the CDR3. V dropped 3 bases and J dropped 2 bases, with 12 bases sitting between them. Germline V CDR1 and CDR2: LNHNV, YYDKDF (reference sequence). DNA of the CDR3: TGTGCCACCAGCAGGCGGGACAGCTACACAGATACGCAGTATTTT. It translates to CATSRRDSYTDTQYF.

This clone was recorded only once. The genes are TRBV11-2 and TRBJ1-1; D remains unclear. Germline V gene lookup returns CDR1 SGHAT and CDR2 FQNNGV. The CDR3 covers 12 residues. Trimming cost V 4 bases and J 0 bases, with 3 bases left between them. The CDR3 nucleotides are TGTGCCAGCAGCTCCATGAACACTGAAGCTTTCTTT. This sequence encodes CASSSMNTEAFF.

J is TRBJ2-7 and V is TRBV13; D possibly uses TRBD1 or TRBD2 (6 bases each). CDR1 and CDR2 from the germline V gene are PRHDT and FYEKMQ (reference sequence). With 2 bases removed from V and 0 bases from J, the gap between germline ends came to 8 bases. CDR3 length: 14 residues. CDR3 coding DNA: TGTGCCAGCAGCTTAAGGGGGGCCTCCTACGAGCAGTACTTC. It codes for CASSLRGASYEQYF.

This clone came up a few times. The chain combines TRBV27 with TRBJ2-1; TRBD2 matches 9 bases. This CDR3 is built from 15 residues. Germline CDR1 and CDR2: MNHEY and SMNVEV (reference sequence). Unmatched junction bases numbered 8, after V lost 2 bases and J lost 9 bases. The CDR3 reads CASSLGAGGPGEQFF. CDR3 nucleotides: TGTGCCAGCAGTTTAGGGGCGGGGGGGCCTGGTGAGCAGTTCTTC.

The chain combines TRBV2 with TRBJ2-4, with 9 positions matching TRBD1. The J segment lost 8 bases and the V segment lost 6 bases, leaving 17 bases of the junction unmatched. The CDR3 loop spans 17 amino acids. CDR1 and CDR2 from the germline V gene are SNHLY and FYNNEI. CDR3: CASRPRDRASPGDIQYF. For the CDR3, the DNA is TGTGCCAGCAGGCCCCGGGACAGGGCCTCTCCCGGGGACATTCAGTACTTC.

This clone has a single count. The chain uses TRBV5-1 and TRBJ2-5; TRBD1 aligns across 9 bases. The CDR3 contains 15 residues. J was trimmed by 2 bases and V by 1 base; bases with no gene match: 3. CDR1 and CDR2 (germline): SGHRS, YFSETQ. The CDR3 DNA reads TGCGCCAGCAGCTTGTTGGGACAGGGACAAGAGACCCAGTACTTC. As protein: CASSLLGQGQETQYF.

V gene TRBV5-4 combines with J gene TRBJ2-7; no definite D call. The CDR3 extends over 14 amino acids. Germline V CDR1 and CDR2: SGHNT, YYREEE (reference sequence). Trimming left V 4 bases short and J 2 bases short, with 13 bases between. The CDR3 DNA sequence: TGTGCCAGCAGCCGAGACTTGAACACCTACGAGCAGTACTTC. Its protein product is CASSRDLNTYEQYF.

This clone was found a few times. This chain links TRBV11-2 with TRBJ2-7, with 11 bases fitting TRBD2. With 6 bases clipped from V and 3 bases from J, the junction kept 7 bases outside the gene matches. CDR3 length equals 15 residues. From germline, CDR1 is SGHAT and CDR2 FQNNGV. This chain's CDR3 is CASSLTSGEYYEQYF. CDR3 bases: TGTGCCAGCAGTCTGACTAGCGGGGAATACTACGAGCAGTACTTC.

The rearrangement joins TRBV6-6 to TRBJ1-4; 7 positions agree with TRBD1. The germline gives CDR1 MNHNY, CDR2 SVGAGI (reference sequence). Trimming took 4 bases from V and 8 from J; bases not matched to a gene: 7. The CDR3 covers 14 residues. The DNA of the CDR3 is TGTGCCAGCAGTTTTGGGACAGTTCGAGAAAAACTGTTTTTT. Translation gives CASSFGTVREKLFF.

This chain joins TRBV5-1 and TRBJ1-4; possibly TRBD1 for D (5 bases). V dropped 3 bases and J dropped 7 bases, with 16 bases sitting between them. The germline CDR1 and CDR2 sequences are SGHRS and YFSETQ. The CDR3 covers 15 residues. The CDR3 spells CASSSTGTGAEKLFF. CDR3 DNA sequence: TGCGCCAGCAGCTCGACCGGGACGGGAGCTGAAAAACTGTTTTTT.

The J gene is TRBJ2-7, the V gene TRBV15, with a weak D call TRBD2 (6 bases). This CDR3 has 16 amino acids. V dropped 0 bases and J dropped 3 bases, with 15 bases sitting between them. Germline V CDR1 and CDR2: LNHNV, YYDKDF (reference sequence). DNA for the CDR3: TGTGCCACCAGCAGAGAAACACTTAGCGGACTCTACGAGCAGTACTTC. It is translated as CATSRETLSGLYEQYF.

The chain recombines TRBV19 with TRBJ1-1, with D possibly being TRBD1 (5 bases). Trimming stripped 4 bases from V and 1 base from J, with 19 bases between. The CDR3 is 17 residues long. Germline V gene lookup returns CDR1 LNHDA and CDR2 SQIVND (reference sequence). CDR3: CASSTGNRRAPNTEAFF. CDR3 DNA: TGTGCCAGTAGTACGGGGAACAGGAGGGCCCCGAACACTGAAGCTTTCTTT.

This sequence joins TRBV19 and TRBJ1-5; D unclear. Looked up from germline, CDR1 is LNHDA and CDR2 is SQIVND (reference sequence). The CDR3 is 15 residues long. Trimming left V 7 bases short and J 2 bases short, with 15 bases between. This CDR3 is CASNPGILGNQPQHF. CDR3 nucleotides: TGTGCCAGTAATCCTGGGATACTGGGCAATCAGCCCCAGCATTTT.

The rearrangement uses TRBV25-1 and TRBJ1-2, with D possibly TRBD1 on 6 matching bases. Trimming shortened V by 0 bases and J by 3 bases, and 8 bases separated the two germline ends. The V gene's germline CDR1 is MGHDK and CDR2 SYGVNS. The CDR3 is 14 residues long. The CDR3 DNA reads TGTGCCAGCAGTGAATATAAGGGGGACTATGGCTACACCTTC. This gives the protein CASSEYKGDYGYTF.

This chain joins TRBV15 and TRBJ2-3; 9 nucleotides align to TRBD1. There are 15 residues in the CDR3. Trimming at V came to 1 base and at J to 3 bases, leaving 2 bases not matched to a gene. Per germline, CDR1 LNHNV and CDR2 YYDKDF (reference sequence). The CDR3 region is CATSRGQGETDTQYF. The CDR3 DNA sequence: TGTGCCACCAGCAGAGGACAGGGGGAGACAGATACGCAGTATTTT. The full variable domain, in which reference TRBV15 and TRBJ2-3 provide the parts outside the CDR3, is DAMVIQNPRYQVTQFGKPVTLSCSQTLNHNVMYWYQQKSSQAPKLLFHYYDKDFNNEADTPDNFQSRRPNTSFCFLDIRSPGLGDTAMYLCATSRGQGETDTQYFGPGTRLTVL.

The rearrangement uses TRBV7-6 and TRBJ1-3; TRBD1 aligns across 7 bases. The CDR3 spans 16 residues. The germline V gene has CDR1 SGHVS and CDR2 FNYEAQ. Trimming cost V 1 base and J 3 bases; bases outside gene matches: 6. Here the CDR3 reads CASSLGQGGIGNTIYF. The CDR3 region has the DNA TGTGCCAGCAGCTTAGGGCAGGGGGGGATTGGAAACACCATATATTTT.

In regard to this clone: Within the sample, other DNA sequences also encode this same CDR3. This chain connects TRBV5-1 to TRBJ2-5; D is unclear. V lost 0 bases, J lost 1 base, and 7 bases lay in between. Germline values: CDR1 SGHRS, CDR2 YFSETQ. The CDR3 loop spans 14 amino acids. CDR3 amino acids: CASSLVGSQETQYF. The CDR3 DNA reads TGCGCCAGCAGCTTGGTAGGAAGCCAAGAGACCCAGTACTTC. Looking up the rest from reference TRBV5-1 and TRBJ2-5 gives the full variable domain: KAGVTQTPRYLIKTRGQQVTLSCSPISGHRSVSWYQQTPGQGLQFLFEYFSETQRNKGNFPGRFSGRQFSNSRSEMNVSTLELGDSALYLCASSLVGSQETQYFGPGTRLLVL.

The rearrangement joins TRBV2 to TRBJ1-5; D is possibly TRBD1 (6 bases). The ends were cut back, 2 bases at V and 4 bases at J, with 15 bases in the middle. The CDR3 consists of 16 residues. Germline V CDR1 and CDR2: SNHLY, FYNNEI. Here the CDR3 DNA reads TGTGCCAGCAGTGAAAGGGGGGGAGGGGTAAATCAGCCCCAGCATTTT. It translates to CASSERGGGVNQPQHF.

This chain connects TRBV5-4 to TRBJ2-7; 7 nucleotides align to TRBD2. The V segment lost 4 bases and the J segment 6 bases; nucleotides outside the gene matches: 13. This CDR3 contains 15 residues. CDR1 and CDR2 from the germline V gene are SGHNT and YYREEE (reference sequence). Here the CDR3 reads CASSPPGRESSEQYF. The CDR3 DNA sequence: TGTGCCAGCAGCCCACCGGGGCGGGAGTCGTCCGAGCAGTACTTC. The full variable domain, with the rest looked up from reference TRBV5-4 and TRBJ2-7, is ETGVTQSPTHLIKTRGQQVTLRCSSQSGHNTVSWYQQALGQGPQFIFQYYREEENGRGNFPPRFSGLQFPNYSSELNVNALELDDSALYLCASSPPGRESSEQYFGPGTRLTVT.

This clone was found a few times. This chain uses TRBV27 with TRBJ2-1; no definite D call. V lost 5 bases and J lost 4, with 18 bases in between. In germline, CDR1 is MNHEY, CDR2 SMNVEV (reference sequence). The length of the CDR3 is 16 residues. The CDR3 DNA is TGTGCCAGCAGTCCTTGGACCTTTCCCCTTTACAATGAGCAGTTCTTC. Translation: CASSPWTFPLYNEQFF.

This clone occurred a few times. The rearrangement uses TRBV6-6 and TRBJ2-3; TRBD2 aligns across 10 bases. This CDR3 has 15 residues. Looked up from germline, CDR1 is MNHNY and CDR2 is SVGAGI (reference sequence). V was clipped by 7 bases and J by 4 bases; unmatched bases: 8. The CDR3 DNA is TGTGCCAGCACCCCCGGGACTAGCGTGCCAGATACGCAGTATTTT. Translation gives CASTPGTSVPDTQYF.

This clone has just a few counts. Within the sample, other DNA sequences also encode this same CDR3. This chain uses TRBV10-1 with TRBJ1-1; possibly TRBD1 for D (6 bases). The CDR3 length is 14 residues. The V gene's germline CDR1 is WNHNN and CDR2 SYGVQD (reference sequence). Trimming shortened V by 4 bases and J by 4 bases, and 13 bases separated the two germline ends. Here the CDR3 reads CASSGQGMGTEAFF. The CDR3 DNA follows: TGCGCCAGCAGTGGTCAGGGGATGGGCACTGAAGCTTTCTTT.

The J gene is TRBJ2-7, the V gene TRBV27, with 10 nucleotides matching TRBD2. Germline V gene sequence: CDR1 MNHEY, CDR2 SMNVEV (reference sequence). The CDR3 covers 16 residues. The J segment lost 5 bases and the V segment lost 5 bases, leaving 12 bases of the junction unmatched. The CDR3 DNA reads TGTGCCAGCAGTGCCCGGACTAGCGGTCGATTAAACGAGCAGTACTTC. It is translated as CASSARTSGRLNEQYF.

The CDR3 loop reads CASSDRGYSSYNSPLHF. The CDR3 coding sequence is TGTGCCAGCAGTGATCGCGGGTATAGCTCCTATAATTCACCCCTCCACTTT. V gene TRBV25-1 combines with J gene TRBJ1-6; D remains unclear. The CDR3 is 17 residues long. Germline CDR1 reads MGHDK; CDR2 reads SYGVNS. The V end was cut by 3 bases, the J end by 0 bases, with 12 bases between.

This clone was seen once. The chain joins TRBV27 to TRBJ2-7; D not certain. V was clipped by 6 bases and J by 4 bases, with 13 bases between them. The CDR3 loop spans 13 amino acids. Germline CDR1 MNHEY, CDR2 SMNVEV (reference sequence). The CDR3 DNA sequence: TGTGCCAGCAGCAAACCGGGCGGTTACGAGCAGTACTTC. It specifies CASSKPGGYEQYF.

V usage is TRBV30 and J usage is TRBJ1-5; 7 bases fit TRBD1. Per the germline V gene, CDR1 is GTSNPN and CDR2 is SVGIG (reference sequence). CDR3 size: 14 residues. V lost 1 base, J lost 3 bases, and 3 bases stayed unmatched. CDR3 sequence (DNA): TGTGCCTGGAGTGGGACAGGCCTCAATCAGCCCCAGCATTTT. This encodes CAWSGTGLNQPQHF. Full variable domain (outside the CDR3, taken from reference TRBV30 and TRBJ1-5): SQTIHQWPATLVQPVGSPLSLECTVEGTSNPNLYWYRQAAGRGLQLLFYSVGIGQISSEVPQNLSASRPQDRQFILSSKKLLLSDSGFYLCAWSGTGLNQPQHFGDGTRLSIL.

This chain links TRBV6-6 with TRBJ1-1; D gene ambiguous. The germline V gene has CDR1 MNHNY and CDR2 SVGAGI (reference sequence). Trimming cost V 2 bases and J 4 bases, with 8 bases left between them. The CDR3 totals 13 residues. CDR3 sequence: CASSYGRFTEAFF. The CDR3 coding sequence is TGTGCCAGCAGTTACGGGCGGTTCACTGAAGCTTTCTTT.

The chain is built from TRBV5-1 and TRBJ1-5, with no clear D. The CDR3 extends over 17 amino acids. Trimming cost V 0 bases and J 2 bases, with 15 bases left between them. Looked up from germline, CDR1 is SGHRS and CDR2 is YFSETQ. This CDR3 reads CASSLDPPGVGNQPQHF. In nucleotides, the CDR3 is TGCGCCAGCAGCTTGGATCCCCCCGGGGTGGGCAATCAGCCCCAGCATTTT.